The TCR beta chain described here comes from a study of T cell responses to AZD1222 COVID-19 vaccine. Data came from immunoSEQ multiplex PCR; TCRdb stores just in-frame clones and leaves some out. The sample lists more than 150,000 clones; more than 80% were seen once. The CDR3 sequence is 16 residues long. Germline CDR1 is SGHRS and CDR2 is YFSETQ. The J segment lost 5 bases and the V segment lost 2 bases, leaving 7 bases of the junction unmatched. The chain combines TRBV5-1 with TRBJ2-2; 9 bases agree with TRBD1. This specimen consisted of peripheral blood, obtained on day 0 of AZD1222 vaccination. The receptor was derived from an adult in good health. CDR3 DNA: TGCGCCAGCAGCTTACGACAGGGACAGGGTACCGGGGAGCTGTTTTTT. Translated: CASSLRQGQGTGELFF.